One sample yielded the 17 T cell receptor beta chains listed below, sequenced in a study of OX40 agonist ivuxolimab in advanced cancers. Some clones are missing from TCRdb's copy, which holds only in-frame ones; the method was immunoSEQ multiplex PCR. The data hold some 83,000 clones, with about 93% observed a single time. The sample here was CD4+ or CD8+ T cells sorted from blood, taken in a trial of the OX40 agonist ivuxolimab. Receptors originate from an adult with an advanced solid tumor such as melanoma, head and neck, liver or kidney cancer.

The chain uses TRBV6-1 and TRBJ1-1; 7 nucleotides match TRBD1. This CDR3 contains 13 residues. The V and J ends lost 8 bases and 5 bases, in that order; junction bases with no gene match: 8. Germline V lookup: CDR1 MNHNS, CDR2 SASEGT. CDR3 coding DNA: TGTGCCAGCCTGAGGACAGGCGGGACTGAAGCTTTCTTT. As protein: CASLRTGGTEAFF.

This clone was observed once. V is TRBV25-1 and J is TRBJ1-6; D is perhaps TRBD1 (6 bases). Germline V gene lookup returns CDR1 MGHDK and CDR2 SYGVNS. The CDR3 contains 15 residues. Trimming stripped 3 bases from V and 3 bases from J, with 9 bases between. The CDR3 reads CASSDPGVYNSPLHF. DNA of the CDR3: TGTGCCAGCAGTGACCCAGGGGTCTATAATTCACCCCTCCACTTT. Full variable domain (missing parts from reference TRBV25-1 and TRBJ1-6): EADIYQTPRYLVIGTGKKITLECSQTMGHDKMYWYQQDPGMELHLIHYSYGVNSTEKGDLSSESTVSRIRTEHFPLTLESARPSHTSQYLCASSDPGVYNSPLHFGNGTRLTVT.

This chain connects TRBV5-5 to TRBJ1-2; D is unclear. The V gene lost 3 bases and the J gene lost 5 bases, with 14 bases spanning the gap. Germline CDR1 reads SGHKS; CDR2 reads YYEKEE (reference sequence). The CDR3 has 14 residues. Here the CDR3 reads CASSSMTQGYGYTF. The CDR3 DNA reads TGTGCCAGCAGCTCCATGACTCAAGGGTATGGCTACACCTTC.

The chain carries TRBV5-5 and TRBJ1-2, with 11 bases identical to TRBD1. Germline V lookup: CDR1 SGHKS, CDR2 YYEKEE (reference sequence). This CDR3 is 14 amino acids long. With 3 bases clipped from V and 6 bases from J, the junction kept 4 bases outside the gene matches. The CDR3 here is CASSWTGGDDGYTF. The CDR3 bases are TGTGCCAGCAGCTGGACAGGGGGCGACGATGGCTACACCTTC.

This chain joins TRBV4-1 and TRBJ1-6; 7 bases map to TRBD1. V dropped 1 base and J dropped 7; count of bases not matched to a gene: 4. The CDR3 is 15 residues long. The V gene's germline CDR1 is MGHRA and CDR2 YSYEKL. CDR3 protein: CASSQAGQANSPLHF. The DNA for the CDR3 is TGCGCCAGCAGCCAAGCCGGACAGGCAAATTCACCCCTCCACTTT.

In nucleotides, the CDR3 is TGCAGCGTTGTAGTCGGGACAGGGCTCTATGGCTACACCTTC. Translation: CSVVVGTGLYGYTF. J is TRBJ1-2 and V is TRBV29-1, with TRBD1 matching 9 bases. The length of the CDR3 is 14 residues. Germline V gives CDR1 SQVTM, CDR2 ANQGSEA. The trim removed 4 bases at V and 4 bases at J, leaving 7 bases unmatched.

The chain uses TRBV19 and TRBJ1-5; D unclear. CDR1 is LNHDA, CDR2 SQIVND, per germline (reference sequence). Deletions cut 1 base from V and 6 bases from J, with 10 bases between. This CDR3 contains 14 residues. The CDR3 spells CASSIGARSQPQHF. CDR3 in DNA: TGTGCCAGTAGTATAGGGGCGCGGAGTCAGCCCCAGCATTTT.

The V and J genes are TRBV5-5 and TRBJ2-1; 8 bases align to TRBD2. Trimming cost V 4 bases and J 4 bases; bases outside gene matches: 7. Germline CDR1 and CDR2: SGHKS and YYEKEE (reference sequence). The CDR3 is 15 amino acids. The CDR3 here is CASSQPSGYYNEQFF. CDR3 nucleotides: TGTGCCAGCAGCCAACCTAGCGGGTATTACAATGAGCAGTTCTTC.

As DNA, the CDR3 is TGTGCCACCAGCAGAGATCCGGACGCTATGAACACTGAAGCTTTCTTT. It codes for CATSRDPDAMNTEAFF. V and J are TRBV15 and TRBJ1-1; D is ambiguous. The germline CDR1 and CDR2 sequences are LNHNV and YYDKDF (reference sequence). The CDR3 sequence is 16 residues long. Trimming stripped 0 bases from V and 0 bases from J, with 11 bases between.

This clone appeared once. The chain carries TRBV6-1 and TRBJ1-2, with TRBD1 matching 9 bases. This CDR3 contains 13 residues. J lost 6 bases, V lost 6 bases, and 5 bases had no gene match. Germline values: CDR1 MNHNS, CDR2 SASEGT. This chain's CDR3 is CASRMGTGNGYTF. CDR3 nucleotide sequence: TGTGCCAGCAGGATGGGGACAGGGAATGGCTACACCTTC.

The chain is built from TRBV4-1 and TRBJ2-7; D is perhaps TRBD2 (6 bases). Germline V gives CDR1 MGHRA, CDR2 YSYEKL. Trimming removed 1 base at V and 4 bases at J, with 14 bases between. This CDR3 is built from 15 residues. CDR3 residues: CASSQVAGSTYEQYF. The CDR3 nucleotides read TGCGCCAGCAGCCAAGTGGCGGGATCGACTTACGAGCAGTACTTC.

The chain uses TRBV6-5 and TRBJ2-7, with D tentatively TRBD2 (7 bases). V gave up 2 bases and J gave up 7 bases, with 15 bases separating them. The germline CDR1 and CDR2 sequences are MNHEY and SVGAGI. The CDR3 length is 14 residues. CDR3 nucleotide sequence: TGTGCCAGCAGTTACGGGGGGGGCCCCCTAGAGCAGTACTTC. Encoded protein: CASSYGGGPLEQYF.

The chain combines TRBV7-8 with TRBJ1-5; TRBD1 matches at 10 bases. Germline CDR1 reads SGHVS; CDR2 reads FQNEAQ. J lost 5 bases, V lost 5 bases, and 6 bases had no gene match. There are 15 residues in the CDR3. The CDR3, as DNA: TGTGCCAGCAGCATTGGGACAGGGGACGATCAGCCCCAGCATTTT. Encoded protein: CASSIGTGDDQPQHF.

J is TRBJ1-3 and V is TRBV29-1; the match to TRBD1 covers 10 bases. This CDR3 is 15 amino acids long. From germline, CDR1 is SQVTM and CDR2 ANQGSEA. V shed 5 bases, J shed 3 bases, and the junction held 7 bases outside the gene matches. Here the CDR3 reads CSVNRDRGVGNTIYF. DNA of the CDR3: TGCAGCGTTAACCGGGACAGGGGTGTTGGAAACACCATATATTTT. The full variable domain, in which reference TRBV29-1 and TRBJ1-3 provide the parts outside the CDR3, is SAVISQKPSRDICQRGTSLTIQCQVDSQVTMMFWYRQQPGQSLTLIATANQGSEATYESGFVIDKFPISRPNLTFSTLTVSNMSPEDSSIYLCSVNRDRGVGNTIYFGEGSWLTVV.

The CDR3 DNA reads TGTGCCACCAGCCGTCCGGTCTGGGGGACTCATGGCTACACCTTC. It translates to CATSRPVWGTHGYTF. The chain carries TRBV15 and TRBJ1-2; tentatively, D is TRBD1 (5 bases). Germline loops: CDR1 LNHNV, CDR2 YYDKDF (reference sequence). V was trimmed by 5 bases and J by 6 bases, leaving 19 bases between them. CDR3 length equals 15 residues.

The gene calls are TRBV6-5 and TRBJ2-2, with D possibly being TRBD2 (5 bases). Germline lookup yields CDR1 MNHEY and CDR2 SVGAGI. Trimming left V 2 bases short and J 2 bases short, with 9 bases between. This CDR3 spans 15 amino acids. CDR3 DNA: TGTGCCAGCAGTTACACGACGGGAAACACCGGGGAGCTGTTTTTT. This sequence encodes CASSYTTGNTGELFF.

The chain combines TRBV12-5 with TRBJ1-5; unclear D gene. Trimming pared 6 bases from V and 0 bases from J, leaving 9 bases between. The CDR3 contains 14 residues. CDR1 LGHNT and CDR2 FRNRAP come from the germline V gene. Here the CDR3 reads CASGPDYSNQPQHF. The CDR3 DNA reads as TGTGCTAGTGGCCCAGACTATAGCAATCAGCCCCAGCATTTT.